There are many counts of the clone carrying this T cell receptor (beta chain). This sample was taken from a study of regulatory T cells in long-lasting Graves disease. Arm-PCR of CDR3 regions with iRepertoire HTBI primers generated TCR beta libraries. Via MiXCR, TCRdb re-called the multiplex PCR reads, giving one row per CDR3 protein. The sample records 350,000 to 550,000 distinct CDR3 sequences, about 16% being singletons. The CDR3 has 14 residues. Trimming took off 0 bases at V and 4 bases at J, with 10 bases between the two ends. Germline values: CDR1 LGHDT, CDR2 YNNKEL (reference sequence). Time point of the sample: newly diagnosed GD, antithyroid drugs for less than 3 months. With RNA extracted from PBMCs as input, the TCR library was made. The same sample was also studied in work on T cells in Graves' hyperthyroidism and ophthalmopathy.

This chain uses TRBV3-1 with TRBJ2-7; TRBD2 might be the D (6 bases). The sequence was obtained from a woman younger than 30 with Graves disease. This material consisted of peripheral blood mononuclear cells (PBMCs), taken at new diagnosis, from a patient treated with antithyroid drugs. Written as DNA, the CDR3 is TGTGCCAGCAGCCAAGAGGGACTTTCTTACGAGCAGTACTTC. Its protein product is CASSQEGLSYEQYF.